This T cell receptor (beta chain) is drawn from a study of cytomegalovirus exposure and HLA in healthy donors (TCRdb year 2017). General notes on the study: An earlier analysis of approximately 640 of the donors reported roughly 270 Gb of sequence data and around 110 million unique TCR beta sequences from 150 million to 200 million T cells. The T cell repertoires of roughly 660 subjects were profiled by immunosequencing and related to cytomegalovirus serostatus. Donor age, sex, ethnicity and CMV serostatus were compiled together with the repertoire data. Rather than drawing on any new phenotypic data, the later analysis identified candidate immune exposures from TCR beta sequences and the way those sequences occurred across donors. HLA typing covered class I and class II loci at four-digit resolution. The study aimed to test whether cataloging public T cell receptors could reveal signatures of past pathogen exposure. A later analysis re-examined previously published TCR beta repertoires from just over 650 donors and added high-resolution HLA genotyping to investigate patterns of TCR occurrence. The number of donors typed differed by locus, with about 620-630 for A, B, C, DRB1 and DQB1, 522 for DQA1, approximately 570 for DPA1, and 400 to 490 for DPB1. Four to six DR-DQ haplotypes were handled as single units for association and clustering, since linkage in the cohort was strong. On average, about 240,000 unique TCR beta nucleotide sequences were sequenced per donor among about 400 genotyped donors of the cohort, with 15% to 20% of those sequences being non-productive. Roughly 300 gigabases of sequencing data and roughly 80 million unique TCR sequences made up an early release that covered over 550 HLA-typed donors. An earlier analysis of 587 of the donors used high-throughput TCR beta sequencing to judge whether each TCR beta V gene segment behaved as functional or pseudogenic. A later genetic analysis took genome-wide SNP genotypes for about three fifths of the roughly 700 donors and used that subset as a discovery cohort. Along with the roughly 710-subject first cohort, a separate validation cohort of over a hundred different subjects was used. Every repertoire in the discovery cohort had been generated on one and the same sequencing platform. To predict cytomegalovirus infection status, the study brought together high-throughput TCR immunosequencing, statistical association of individual TCRs with disease status, and machine learning. Among the approximately 400 genotyped donors, around 81% belonged to the genetic ancestry cluster associated with self-reported Caucasian donors.

Details on this clone: It has no known antigen specificity. Base quality data are lacking; no much larger clone is found one base away.

According to the germline V gene, CDR1 reads KGHSH and CDR2 reads LQKENI. At the junction V is shortened by 6 bases and J by 1 base, with 13 bases in between. From its cysteine to its phenylalanine, the CDR3 spans 15 amino acids. Here the CDR3 DNA is all that survives: 45 bases in frame from base 1. The cohort comprised under 700 healthy bone marrow donors. Cohort members were all nominally healthy when sampled, although unrecorded immune exposures were likely present. The donor was CMV seronegative and was included in the group of 352 seronegative cohort members. Each donor provided a peripheral blood sample, and peripheral blood mononuclear cells were used for TCR beta sequencing. Genomic DNA was extracted from the blood cell samples with the Qiagen DNeasy Blood Extraction Kit. The full study reports these points: Linkage disequilibrium might explain the correlated functional status among segregating V segments, but an unknown experimental factor could not be ruled out. It was suggested by the authors that the approach could potentially be generalized to other disease states and immunological phenotypes. In this cohort, only TCR beta chains were sequenced, and detectable features were limited by the absence of alpha or paired-chain data. A later analysis found that TCR association rates varied across HLA loci, with DRB1 alleles showing the most associated TCRs and HLA-C alleles the fewest. Because the 87-base-pair reads could not distinguish some IMGT-functional V segments, including TRBV6-2 and TRBV6-3, those segments were excluded. A cluster of highly shared sequence variants was judged likely to represent a technical artifact of the sequencing pipeline. In a later analysis, several top co-occurrence clusters were reported to appear linked to parvovirus B19, influenza, CMV and Epstein-Barr virus. A further reported finding was that TCR beta sequences accurately predicted the HLA-A and HLA-B alleles for most subjects in the first cohort. Specific HLA alleles were associated with more than 15,000 TCR beta sequences at a false discovery rate of 0.05 in a later analysis. A total of fewer than 200 TCR beta chains were listed by the study as associated with cytomegalovirus. When HLA alleles, especially DR and DQ, strongly co-occurred, attributing TCR associations to individual alleles was difficult. The only immune exposure information available for the cohort was CMV serostatus. In vitro tests confirmed that a few of the cytomegalovirus-associated TCR beta chains recognize cytomegalovirus antigens. According to a later genetic analysis, donors in an Asian-associated ancestry cluster had fewer N-insertions in productive TCRs than the approximately 690-donor mean. In a later genetic analysis, a missense DCLRE1C variant was associated with V-gene and J-gene trimming of TCR beta chains, and the association was replicated in an independent cohort. The earlier analysis of 587 of the donors excluded 15 to 20 rarely observed V segments, including chromosome 9 orphons, because counts were too low. In an earlier analysis of some 500 of the donors, most TCR beta V segments were observed in productive rearrangements about 90% or about 30% of the time, broadly matching IMGT annotations. A later analysis found that most CMV-associated TCR beta chains appeared HLA-restricted, with HLA associations seemingly driven largely by CMV exposure. In a later analysis, HLA-associated TCR beta chains showed more clonal expansion and lower generation probabilities than non-associated chains that were equally common. The classifier was reported to diagnose cytomegalovirus status with high specificity and sensitivity in both the original cohort and the validation cohort. While some public TCRs were present in many individuals, most TCR sequences turned up only very rarely across donors. The presence/absence analyses assumed that sequencing depth was roughly uniform across donors, and that assumption may not be true. Because HLA typing was missing for some donors at each locus, association tests included only the typed subset.

The library relied on the immunoSEQ multiplex PCR assay. A mixture of 60 forward primers for TCR Vbeta segments and 13 reverse primers for TCR Jbeta segments was used in the multiplex PCR. A multiplex PCR assay on genomic DNA amplified the CDR3 region of rearranged TCR beta genes. Amplified TCR beta libraries were sequenced as 87-base-pair reads on the Illumina HiSeq System. The paper's data handling went like this. Across the roughly 700 repertoires, a later analysis counted 78 million or so unique TCR beta chains, around 10 million of which were shared by at least two donors. Raw reads were error-corrected and collapsed into unique sequences with a nearest-neighbor algorithm that merged closely related sequences to remove PCR and sequencing errors. CDR3 sequences were aligned to IMGT reference sequences to assign V, D and J gene segments. For a sequence to be retained, at least a six-nucleotide match to both a V gene segment and a J gene segment was required. A rearrangement counted as productive if the CDR3 had no stop codons and remained in frame with V and J, and every other rearrangement counted as non-productive. Following IMGT convention, CDR3 was defined as the stretch from the second conserved V-encoded cysteine up to the conserved J-encoded phenylalanine. In an earlier analysis of more than 550 of the donors, sequences lacking an unambiguous match to a single V gene segment were excluded. An earlier analysis of 500 to 700 of the donors classified V segments as functional when productive rearrangements were above 56.7% and as segregating when the standard deviation between donors was above 5%. A statistical classification framework was built to diagnose cytomegalovirus status from the catalog of TCR beta chain sequences. A later analysis assigned V and J genes by comparing TCR nucleotide sequences with IMGT/GENE-DB human TR gene sequences. Using the TCRdist pipeline, a later analysis assigned CDR3 sequences along with most-parsimonious VDJ recombination scenarios. In a later analysis, each TCR beta chain was defined by its CDR3 amino acid sequence together with its V-gene family, and reads without a unique V-gene family were excluded. In a later analysis, 450 to 600 highly shared, low-generation-probability nucleotide sequences were removed to address suspected cross-contamination and a sequencing artifact. In a later analysis, a clonal expansion index was calculated for each public chain from normalized within-repertoire ranks of inferred template counts. A later analysis computed generation probabilities with a VDJ recombination model fitted to out-of-frame rearrangements, and checked the results against IGoR. In a later analysis, hypergeometric tests were used to score TCR-TCR, TCR-HLA and TCR-CMV co-occurrence, with a repertoire-size bias correction applied to TCR pairs. False discovery rates were estimated in a later analysis by permuting HLA or CMV assignments 20 times. In a later analysis, co-occurring TCRs were grouped using DBSCAN, and TCRdist sequence similarity was added for clustering within HLA-allele-positive subsets. Repertoires with fewer than 30,000 or more than 120,000 public chains, plus five repertoires with anomalous nucleotide sharing, were excluded from co-occurrence clustering. Entries here come from immuneACCESS through TCRdb and include only in-frame sequences with V and J called. Some clones fail to appear in such tables; in the studies checked, an unresolved V gene covers under half of the shortfall, and the cause of the remainder is unknown. That table is the source of V, J and clone size, and D and trimming were worked out from the DNA. This sample has about 200,000 clones in its table, and around 86% of those were observed once. The top ten clones comprise 2.5% to 3.5% of the sample.

The V gene is TRBV18 and the J gene is TRBJ1-5; a confident D gene designation cannot be given. Sequenced input: PBMCs. The source is a woman aged 40 to 50 in good health and CMV-seronegative. The DNA is as follows: TGTGCCAGCTCCTACGGAGGGTACAGCAATCAGCCCCAGCATTTT. Translated, it gives CASSYGGYSNQPQHF.